This record concerns one T cell receptor beta chain sequence. Its recognized antigen is unknown. Per-base quality was not reported, and no clone a single base away is much larger than it. These data belong to a study of vaccination effects on CD4 cells after COVID-19 (dated by TCRdb to between 2020 and 2023). In terms of the full investigation: Two doses of either the BNT162b2 or the mRNA-1273 mRNA SARS-CoV-2 vaccine were administered to participants. The study compared SARS-CoV-2 spike-specific CD4+ TCR repertoires before and after mRNA vaccination in COVID-19 convalescent patients and infection-naive vaccine recipients. A total of 9 to 11 COVID-19 convalescent patients and a few SARS-CoV-2-naive healthy vaccine recipients were included in the full study. In the study, cultures from other donors were sequenced using the Oncomine TCR Beta short-read assay on an Illumina iSeq 100.

The paper's findings and limits, for the study overall: Among healthy vaccine recipients, nearly all vaccine-induced clones were SARS-CoV-2 mono-reactive, and only 1 of 255 was cross-reactive with common cold coronaviruses. Both infection-induced and vaccine-induced clones contracted markedly at late post-vaccination timepoints, which is consistent with waning T cell responses. Only a small number of convalescent patients were included, and no early post-infection timepoints were available, which limited the study.

The library was prepared using the immunoSEQ multiplex PCR assay. DNA from the cultured and isolated CD4+ T cells underwent TCR beta CDR3 sequencing. The study's processing was this. Non-productive TCR sequences were removed, reads were trimmed to the CDR3 region, and CDR3s of at least 7 amino acids were retained. The MANAFEST web app was used to pick out antigen-specific clonotypes by comparing their expansion in peptide wells with that in reference cultures. To be called positive, a clone needed expansion at FDR<0.05 compared with the reference and with all other wells, an odds ratio greater than 5, and a frequency greater than 0.1% in two replicate wells. Cross-reactive clonotypes were defined as significantly expanded in SARS-CoV-2 spike wells and in at least one common cold coronavirus spike condition. CDR3 similarity was assessed by Levenshtein distance with the stringdist R package, and unrooted trees were built with ape in R 3.6.1. TCRdb provides this immuneACCESS table in a form limited to in-frame rearrangements. Some clones are lacking; in checked studies, under half of them reflect an unresolved V gene, and why the rest are absent is not known. The V and J calls and clone size were taken over from that table, and D and trimming were inferred from the DNA. This sample holds roughly 76,000 clones; about 70% were observed only once. The ten top clones hold 1.5% to 2% of the sample.

To identify antigen-specific CD4+ T cell clonotypes by their expansion, the ViraFEST assay first stimulated PBMC with viral peptide pools and then applied TCR sequencing. After around eleven days of culture, CD4+ T cells were isolated with the EasySep CD4+ T cell isolation kit. None of the healthy vaccine recipients had a prior SARS-CoV-2 infection, which was confirmed by nucleocapsid antibody tests that came back negative both before and after vaccination. Each well held 2 million to 2.5 million PBMC cultured in IMDM containing approximately 5% human AB serum, 8.5 to 10 IU/ml IL-2 and gentamicin, along with roughly 10 ug/ml peptides. On days 3 and 7, half of the culture medium was replaced with fresh IL-2-containing medium. Unless otherwise noted, each peptide stimulation condition was cultured in triplicate wells. PBMC were separated from whole blood using Ficoll-Paque Plus gradient centrifugation and were then either cryopreserved at -140C or used fresh. Overlapping peptide pools spanned the spike proteins of SARS-CoV-2 and the common cold coronaviruses HCoV-NL63, HCoV-OC43 and HCoV-229E. The QIAamp micro DNA kit was used to extract genomic DNA from the cultured CD4+ T cells.

The sequencing used CD4+ T cells from PBMCs cultured with HCoV-229E spike peptides, collected before COVID-19 vaccination. According to the study, the label for this sample's cell subset or site signals: HCoV-229E spike overlapping peptide pool stimulation. This sequence was found in a human donor who received a COVID-19 vaccine.

This receptor has the CDR3 CASSVGLEETQYF. The DNA sequence follows: TGTGCCAGCAGCGTAGGTTTAGAAGAGACCCAGTACTTC. The chain is made from TRBV9 and TRBJ2-5; the D segment cannot be called with confidence. The CDR3 runs 13 amino acids, cysteine and phenylalanine included. CDR3 DNA is the only sequence kept; it has 39 bases, read in frame from the first base. The V and J ends are trimmed by 0 bases and 3 bases, leaving 6 bases between them. The germline V gene specifies SGDLS as CDR1 and YYNGEE as CDR2.